The rows below give T cell receptor beta chains drawn from one sample of a study of graft-versus-host responses after intestinal transplantation. TCRdb's copy holds only in-frame clones and misses some; the assay was immunoSEQ multiplex PCR. The data contain some 48,000 clones, approximately 95% of them singletons. No antigens are known for them. Sequencing used unstimulated CD8+ T cells sorted from spleen or lymph node cells, obtained before transplant. The receptors derive from a human donor who was the organ donor for an intestinal transplant. Both conserved end residues are part of each CDR3. Fields, in order: clone size, D gene, J gene, V gene, CDR3 protein, CDR3 DNA. A D gene is named only where the DNA matches it firmly. Expanded clones get a size class; other rows say once, few or many, or leave the size out.

>.|.|TRBJ2-3|TRBV30
CAWSGGTDTQYF
TGTGCCTGGAGCGGGGGCACAGATACGCAGTATTTT
>.|.|TRBJ1-4|TRBV6-1
CASSGQPGGSEKLFF
TGTGCCAGCAGCGGTCAACCCGGGGGGAGTGAAAAACTGTTTTTT
>.|.|TRBJ2-7|TRBV2
CASRLMYSEQYF
TGTGCCAGCAGATTAATGTACAGCGAGCAGTACTTC
>once|TRBD1|TRBJ1-5|TRBV2
CASRDRGGNQPQHF
TGTGCCAGCCGAGACAGGGGTGGCAATCAGCCCCAGCATTTT
>.|TRBD1|TRBJ2-1|TRBV7-9
CASSPGTGGFNEQFF
TGTGCCAGCAGCCCAGGGACAGGGGGCTTTAATGAGCAGTTCTTC
>.|TRBD2|TRBJ2-7|TRBV4-2
CASSQDGLAGVYEQYF
TGTGCCAGCAGCCAAGATGGGCTAGCGGGGGTCTACGAGCAGTACTTC
>.|TRBD2|TRBJ2-7|TRBV7-3
CASSLDPSGEYEQYF
TGTGCCAGCAGCTTAGACCCTAGCGGGGAGTACGAGCAGTACTTC
>.|TRBD1|TRBJ1-5|TRBV23-1
CASQGQGGDQPQHF
TGCGCCAGCCAAGGACAGGGGGGTGATCAGCCCCAGCATTTT
>.|TRBD2|TRBJ2-5|TRBV9
CASGSSGTSGETQYF
TGTGCCAGCGGTTCGTCCGGGACTAGCGGAGAGACCCAGTACTTC
>.|.|TRBJ1-3|TRBV4-2
CASSQEGLETNSGNTIYF
TGTGCCAGCAGCCAAGAAGGTTTGGAGACGAACTCTGGAAACACCATATATTTT
>.|.|TRBJ2-1|TRBV9
CASSVGAGPSYNEQFF
TGTGCCAGCAGCGTAGGGGCAGGCCCCAGCTACAATGAGCAGTTCTTC
>.|TRBD2|TRBJ2-3|TRBV4-1
CASSQEDGGVDTQYF
TGCGCCAGCAGCCAAGAAGACGGGGGGGTAGATACGCAGTATTTT
>.|.|TRBJ2-2|TRBV7-9
CASSPNTGELFF
TGTGCCAGCAGCCCCAACACCGGGGAGCTGTTTTTT
>.|.|TRBJ1-1|TRBV4-1
CASSHVHPLNTEAFF
TGCGCCAGCAGCCATGTACATCCCTTGAACACTGAAGCTTTCTTT
>.|.|TRBJ1-1|TRBV11-2
CASSSLSGKNTEAFF
TGTGCCAGCAGCTCCCTATCCGGGAAGAACACTGAAGCTTTCTTT
>.|TRBD1|TRBJ1-1|TRBV6-5
CASSGQGNTEAFF
TGTGCCAGCAGTGGACAGGGAAACACTGAAGCTTTCTTT
>.|.|TRBJ1-1|TRBV28
CASSSTGMNTEAFF
TGTGCCAGCAGTTCCACAGGAATGAACACTGAAGCTTTCTTT
>.|.|TRBJ1-2|TRBV9
CASSGPTEVNYGYTF
TGTGCCAGCAGCGGGCCGACAGAAGTTAACTATGGCTACACCTTC
>.|.|TRBJ1-2|TRBV4-2
CASSQAYIDREPYGYTF
TGTGCCAGCAGCCAAGCCTACATCGACAGAGAACCATATGGCTACACCTTC
>.|TRBD2|TRBJ2-5|TRBV11-2
CASSPGGSQRETQYF
TGTGCCAGCAGCCCGGGGGGGAGTCAGCGAGAGACCCAGTACTTC
>.|TRBD2|TRBJ2-2|TRBV18
CASSMGLAGDYTGELFF
TGTGCCAGCTCGATGGGACTAGCGGGGGACTACACCGGGGAGCTGTTTTTT
>once|.|TRBJ1-6|TRBV4-2
CASSQEWGATLSGILHF
TGTGCCAGCAGCCAAGAATGGGGGGCGACCCTCTCGGGAATCCTCCACTTT
>.|TRBD1|TRBJ1-1|TRBV30
CAWSEGTGNTEAFF
TGTGCCTGGAGTGAGGGGACAGGGAACACTGAAGCTTTCTTT
>.|.|TRBJ1-1|TRBV11-2
CASSLASTHKNTEAFF
TGTGCCAGCAGCTTAGCGAGCACCCACAAGAACACTGAAGCTTTCTTT
>.|TRBD2|TRBJ2-3|TRBV9
CASRGLAGTDTQYF
TGTGCCAGCAGGGGACTAGCGGGGACGGATACGCAGTATTTT
>.|.|TRBJ2-3|TRBV30
CAWSSTRDSTDTQYF
TGTGCCTGGAGTTCCACTCGGGACAGCACAGATACGCAGTATTTT
>.|TRBD1|TRBJ2-7|TRBV4-1
CASSQGTGETYEQYF
TGCGCCAGCAGCCAAGGGACAGGAGAAACCTACGAGCAGTACTTC
>.|TRBD1|TRBJ2-2|TRBV7-9
CASSASGTASRVGELFF
TGTGCCAGCAGCGCCTCCGGGACAGCGTCCCGGGTCGGGGAGCTGTTTTTT
>.|.|TRBJ2-2|TRBV28
CASSFGDPASGARGTGELFF
TGTGCCAGCAGTTTTGGGGACCCAGCTTCCGGGGCTCGTGGCACCGGGGAGCTGTTTTTT
>.|.|TRBJ1-1|TRBV27
CASSLQTGMNTEAFF
TGTGCCAGCAGTTTGCAGACAGGCATGAACACTGAAGCTTTCTTT
>.|TRBD1|TRBJ1-2|TRBV7-9
CASSKGTGTGESYGYTF
TGTGCCAGCAGCAAGGGAACCGGGACAGGAGAGAGCTATGGCTACACCTTC
>.|.|TRBJ1-2|TRBV28
CASSLTWGQTNYGYTF
TGTGCCAGCAGCCTTACATGGGGGCAGACAAACTATGGCTACACCTTC